What follows are 5 T cell receptor beta chains derived from one specimen sequenced in a study of blood T cell repertoires in COVID-19. TCRdb's table, derived via immunoSEQ multiplex PCR, lists solely in-frame clones and lacks some. This sample has 250,000 or so clones; around nine tenths occur once, and the top ten carry around 1.8%. The sample taken for sequencing was peripheral blood. These receptors all come from a man aged 30 to 39 with active or convalescent COVID-19.

The chain joins TRBV14 to TRBJ1-1; 7 bases are shared with TRBD1. V was clipped by 3 bases and J by 10 bases; unmatched bases: 11. Germline CDR1 SGHDN, CDR2 FVKESK. This CDR3 has 14 amino acids. CDR3 sequence (DNA): TGTGCCAGCAGCCATACAGGGGCCTCCGGTGGAGCTTTCTTT. This translates into CASSHTGASGGAFF.

Turning to this clone: Germline and junction disagree at one end, which may indicate a read error. The chain recombines TRBV6-1 with TRBJ1-2, with TRBD1 as a possible D gene (6 bases). The CDR3 is made up of 16 amino acids. From germline, CDR1 is MNHNS and CDR2 SASEGT. CDR3 amino acids: CASSEGTQLINYGYTF. Written as DNA, the CDR3 is TGTGCCAGCAGCGAAGGGACACAACTTATTAACTATGGCTACACCTTC.

The chain uses TRBV20-1 and TRBJ2-5; D perhaps matches TRBD2 (6 bases). The J call is doubtful: the DNA matches TRBJ2-7 better. Germline V gives CDR1 DFQATT, CDR2 SNEGSKA (reference sequence). This CDR3 is built from 14 residues. The CDR3 loop reads CSASFSGSTYEQYF. In nucleotides, the CDR3 is TGCAGTGCTAGTTTCTCCGGGAGCACCTACGAGCAGTACTTC.

This chain joins TRBV3-1 (or the pseudogene TRBV3-2) and TRBJ2-5; a possible D gene is TRBD1 (6 bases). Germline-derived CDR1 and CDR2 are LGHDT and YNNKEL (reference sequence). The germline V and J ends were trimmed by 6 bases and 2 bases, with 10 bases remaining between them. The CDR3 spans 13 residues. CDR3 sequence (DNA): TGTGCCAGCAGGCAACAGGGACAAGAGACCCAGTACTTC. It yields the protein CASRQQGQETQYF.

V usage is TRBV6-2 or TRBV6-3 and J usage is TRBJ2-1; D is possibly TRBD2 (6 bases). This CDR3 has 15 amino acids. From germline, CDR1 is MNHEY and CDR2 SVGEGT. The V end lost 5 bases, the J end lost 5 bases, and 16 bases lay between the germline ends. CDR3 amino acids: CASSTAGTGNNEQFF. CDR3 DNA sequence: TGTGCCAGCAGTACGGCCGGGACTGGAAACAATGAGCAGTTCTTC.